Below, one TCR beta chain is given with its context. RNA was extracted with the RNeasy kit, and a quantity of about 0.45 to 1 ug was reverse transcribed using random hexamers. The method of amplification for TCR beta CDR3 was immunoSEQ multiplex PCR, covering 54 Vbeta and 13 Jbeta. Using its own MiXCR run on the immunoSEQ multiplex PCR reads, TCRdb lists one record per CDR3 protein. The sample holds 75,000 to 95,000 distinct CDR3 sequences, roughly 91% seen once. The data belong to a study of CD8 T cells in Susac syndrome. Sequencing targeted TCR beta in blood CD8+ and CD4+ T cells. This CDR3 is 15 amino acids long. Germline V gene data show CDR1 as MNHEY and CDR2 as SMNVEV (reference sequence). V lost 7 bases, J lost 4 bases, and 17 bases lay in between.

Sample: CD8+ T cells from PBMCs. The rearrangement links TRBV27 to TRBJ1-5; D not certain. The clonotype was recovered from a human donor with multiple sclerosis. The CDR3 reads CASIRVGSSNQPQHF. The CDR3 DNA is TGTGCCAGCATCCGGGTGGGTAGTTCGAATCAGCCCCAGCATTTT.